This T cell receptor beta chain emerged from a study of blood T cell repertoires in COVID-19. Study summary: Researchers got acute and convalescent COVID-19 samples from the United States, Italy and Spain. Sources were T cells, B-cell-depleted T cells, or PBMCs; the material itself was cDNA or gDNA.

The germline V gene has CDR1 SGHAT and CDR2 FQNNGV. The trim removed 6 bases at V and 5 bases at J, leaving 12 bases unmatched. This CDR3 spans 16 amino acids. Original processing notes: Amplification of reference gene primers provided the estimated nucleated cell counts. TCRdb's table, derived via immunoSEQ multiplex PCR, lists solely in-frame clones and lacks some. The V and J calls and clone size come from that table; D and trimming were worked out from the DNA. The sample carries about 90,000 clones, approximately 89% recorded once. The TCR originated in a human donor with active COVID-19. The donor label of this sample is uncertain. Sequencing was performed on peripheral blood. V and J are TRBV11-2 and TRBJ2-5; 10 bases line up with TRBD2. CDR3 residues: CASRRLERGGSETQYF. The CDR3 DNA is TGTGCCAGCAGACGTCTTGAGCGGGGGGGATCCGAGACCCAGTACTTC. The entire variable domain, with the rest obtained from reference TRBV11-2 and TRBJ2-5, is as follows: EAGVAQSPRYKIIEKRQSVAFWCNPISGHATLYWYQQILGQGPKLLIQFQNNGVVDDSQLPKDRFSAERLKGVDSTLKIQPAKLEDSAVYLCASRRLERGGSETQYFGPGTRLLVL.